This record looks at one T cell receptor (beta chain) sequence and its context. Donors, healthy HIV-negative adults, lacked recent acute infections or vaccinations. Unsorted samples drew genomic DNA from about 90 million PBMCs. The CDR3 consists of 16 residues. The sample originates from a study of shared clonotypes between healthy human individuals. The wider study: The donor group consisted of two women and a few men, aged 18 to 49.

Researchers sequenced unsorted PBMC DNA using ten immunoSEQ deep assay plates. Clones were sequenced by immunoSEQ multiplex PCR, and TCRdb holds only the in-frame ones, with some missing. The sample carries a few hundred thousand clones, around 80% recorded once. The sample was PBMCs. V is TRBV21-1 and J is TRBJ2-7; the table assigns TRBD2, which was not confirmed against the DNA. TRBV21-1 is shown as a pseudogene. The TCR comes from a middle-aged woman in good health. Some clones in this sample may be carry-over from other donors' samples. The CDR3 coding sequence is TGTGCCAGCAGCAAACCGGGACTAGCGGGAGGCTACGAGCAGTACTTC. Its protein is CASSKPGLAGGYEQYF.